What follows are 10 T cell receptor beta chains derived from one specimen sequenced in a study of blood T cells in healthy people across ages. PCR was performed a second time for 7 to 11 cycles using a sample-barcoded 5' primer and a J-beta primer mix. MiXCR, run by TCRdb on the 5' RACE reads, gives a single entry per CDR3 protein. The sample carries around 800,000 distinct CDR3 sequences, roughly 25% recorded once. This same sample was also part of a study on T cells of mothers and their children.

Input material: blood. The receptors shown here come from a boy under 18 in good health.

This clonotype has more than one count but fewer than ten. The V and J genes are TRBV5-1 and TRBJ1-2; maybe TRBD1 (5 bases). The germline gives CDR1 SGHRS, CDR2 YFSETQ. The CDR3 contains 12 residues. Trimming removed 4 bases at V and 8 bases at J, with 12 bases between. The CDR3 region is CASSDRARGYTF. The CDR3 nucleotides are TGCGCCAGCAGCGACAGAGCGAGGGGCTACACCTTC.

The chain employs TRBV4-1 and TRBJ1-5, with D uncertain. The V end lost 1 base, the J end lost 2 bases, and 12 bases lay between the germline ends. Germline V lookup: CDR1 MGHRA, CDR2 YSYEKL. The CDR3 runs to 16 residues. The CDR3 is CASSQAPWARNQPQHF. The CDR3 DNA is TGCGCCAGCAGCCAAGCGCCCTGGGCCCGCAATCAGCCCCAGCATTTT.

The chain recombines TRBV3-1 with TRBJ2-5; D is perhaps TRBD2 (6 bases). With 1 base removed from V and 7 bases from J, the gap between germline ends came to 16 bases. Germline V lookup: CDR1 LGHDT, CDR2 YNNKEL (reference sequence). This CDR3 is 15 amino acids long. The CDR3 DNA reads TGTGCCAGCAGCCAAGCACCGTGGCAGGGAGGGACCCAGTACTTC. This gives the protein CASSQAPWQGGTQYF.

This clonotype was counted only a few times. This rearrangement joins TRBV5-5 to TRBJ1-5; 10 nucleotides align to TRBD1. The CDR3 has 14 amino acids. The junction had 3 bases not matched to a gene; V was cut back by 5 bases and J by 4 bases. Germline CDR1 reads SGHKS; CDR2 reads YYEKEE (reference sequence). CDR3 bases: TGTGCCAGCAGGGGGACAGGGGAGAATCAGCCCCAGCATTTT. This sequence encodes CASRGTGENQPQHF.

V is TRBV18 and J is TRBJ1-2; 8 nucleotides agree with TRBD1. Germline CDR1 and CDR2: KGHSH and LQKENI. The trim removed 3 bases at V and 8 bases at J, leaving 5 bases unmatched. The CDR3 extends over 13 amino acids. The CDR3 is CASSPPDRAGYTF. DNA for the CDR3: TGTGCCAGCTCACCCCCGGACAGGGCCGGCTACACCTTC.

This clonotype has only a few counts. The V call is TRBV11-2, the J call TRBJ2-5, with D perhaps TRBD2 (6 bases). The J call is doubtful: the DNA matches TRBJ2-7 better. CDR3 length: 13 amino acids. CDR1 and CDR2 from the germline V gene are SGHAT and FQNNGV. The CDR3 loop is CASMGGKAYEQYF. The CDR3, as DNA: TGTGCCAGTATGGGCGGGAAAGCCTACGAGCAGTACTTC.

The chain couples TRBV12-3 or TRBV12-4 to TRBJ2-3; 7 nucleotides match TRBD2. V gave up 5 bases and J gave up 3 bases; unmatched junction bases: 8. The CDR3 length is 15 residues. The CDR3 protein is CASSRTSRETDTQYF. The CDR3 DNA reads TGTGCCAGCAGTCGGACTAGTCGGGAAACAGATACGCAGTATTTT.

The rearrangement links TRBV12-3 or TRBV12-4 to TRBJ2-1; TRBD2 matches 13 bases. The CDR3 runs 20 residues. The V segment lost 6 bases and the J segment 1 base; nucleotides outside the gene matches: 15. CDR3 loop: CASRKTSGLAGNPSYNEQFF. The CDR3 DNA follows: TGTGCCAGCAGAAAAACATCGGGACTAGCGGGGAACCCGTCCTACAATGAGCAGTTCTTC.

CDR3 region: CASSLGGSSGYEQFF. The CDR3 region has the DNA TGTGCCAGCAGCTTGGGGGGGAGTAGCGGCTATGAGCAGTTCTTC. The chain uses TRBV7-2 and TRBJ2-5; the match to TRBD2 covers 7 bases. The tail of the sequence fits TRBJ2-1 better, so the J call may be wrong. The CDR3 covers 15 residues. From germline, CDR1 is SGHTA and CDR2 FQGNSA.

In its sample, this clonotype was seen many times. The chain couples TRBV11-2 to TRBJ2-5, with D maybe TRBD2 (7 bases). The CDR3 is 14 amino acids. Trimming stripped 2 bases from V and 5 bases from J, with 12 bases between. Germline loops: CDR1 SGHAT, CDR2 FQNNGV. As DNA, the CDR3 is TGTGCCAGCAGCTTAATGGGGGGGCAGGAGACCCAGTACTTC. Residues: CASSLMGGQETQYF.